This TCR beta chain was sequenced in a study of blood T cell repertoires in COVID-19. At the level of the study: The samples span acute and convalescent COVID-19 from the United States, Italy and Spain. Sources were T cells, B-cell-depleted T cells, or PBMCs; the material itself was cDNA or gDNA.

In the original processing: Amplification of reference gene primers provided the estimated nucleated cell counts. TCRdb keeps only in-frame clones here, not all; method: immunoSEQ multiplex PCR. V and J calls and clone size are given by that table; D and trimming were obtained from the DNA. The table has 100,000 or so clones, approximately 86% seen once. The V gene lost 6 bases and the J gene lost 5 bases, with 15 bases spanning the gap. The CDR3 runs 13 residues. The V gene's germline CDR1 is SQVTM and CDR2 ANQGSEA. This clone was counted once. The material sequenced was peripheral blood. The gene calls are TRBV29-1 and TRBJ2-3; the D gene is possibly TRBD2 (7 bases). This TCR was recovered from a woman in her sixties or seventies with acute or convalescent COVID-19. The DNA of the CDR3 is TGCAGCGTGGGGCGGGGGCGCGAAGATACGCAGTATTTT. Its translation: CSVGRGREDTQYF.